Given below is one T cell receptor (beta chain) in context. Its target is not known. This CDR3 region has 22 residues. V dropped 4 bases and J dropped 0; count of bases not matched to a gene: 20. The germline CDR1 and CDR2 sequences are MGHRA and YSYEKL. The source of the sample is a study of shared clonotypes between healthy human individuals. The overall study: Per donor, three plates held CD4 naive cells, three held CD4 memory, two held CD8 naive and one held CD8 memory. General study findings and limits: A small donor pool kept down the genetic and exposure-history diversity that was represented.

Clones were sequenced by immunoSEQ multiplex PCR, and TCRdb holds only the in-frame ones, with some missing. The data contain some 2 million clones, approximately 95% of them singletons. Material: naive CD4+ T cells sorted from blood. As for subset: CD45RA+ positively selected. This TCR derives from a young man in good health. The rearrangement links TRBV4-1 to TRBJ1-3, with TRBD1 matching over 11 bases. The CDR3 protein is CASSPAFRMWDRGKNSGNTIYF. The CDR3 coding sequence is TGCGCCAGCAGCCCCGCCTTTAGGATGTGGGACAGGGGGAAAAACTCTGGAAACACCATATATTTT.